This T cell receptor (beta chain) was sequenced in a study of cytomegalovirus exposure and HLA in healthy donors (TCRdb year 2017). Describing the broader study: According to an earlier analysis of 550 to 700 of the donors, roughly 180 million T cells yielded roughly 100 million unique TCR beta sequences and around 280 Gb of sequence data. An early release covering roughly 640 HLA-typed donors comprised about 300 gigabases of sequencing data and tens of millions of unique TCR sequences. Of the 300 to 400 genotyped donors, roughly 85% fell in the genetic ancestry cluster associated with self-reported Caucasian donors. The study aimed to test whether signatures of past pathogen exposure could be identified by cataloging public T cell receptors. The study used immunosequencing to profile the T cell repertoires of 670 or so subjects and linked those repertoires to cytomegalovirus serostatus. Along with the approximately 670-subject first cohort, a separate validation cohort of some 130 different subjects was used. To predict cytomegalovirus infection status, the study combined high-throughput TCR immunosequencing, statistical association of individual TCRs with disease status, and machine learning. A later analysis re-examined previously published TCR beta repertoires from more than 600 donors and added high-resolution HLA genotyping to investigate patterns of TCR occurrence. Rather than drawing on any new phenotypic data, the later analysis identified candidate immune exposures from TCR beta sequences and the way those sequences occurred across donors. To decide whether each TCR beta V gene segment behaved as functional or pseudogenic, an earlier analysis of nearly 600 of the donors relied on high-throughput TCR beta sequencing. Alongside the repertoire data, information on donor age, sex, ethnicity and CMV serostatus was compiled. A later genetic analysis took genome-wide SNP genotypes for about 65% of the roughly 670 donors and used that subset as a discovery cohort. All discovery cohort repertoires had been generated on a single sequencing platform. HLA typing included class I and class II loci at four-digit resolution. The number of donors typed differed by locus, with roughly 629-640 for A, B, C, DRB1 and DQB1, about 500 for DQA1, 600 to 610 for DPA1, and some 450 for DPB1. Four or five DR-DQ haplotypes were handled as single units for association and clustering because linkage in the cohort was strong. Among around 400 genotyped donors of the cohort, an average of around 220,000 unique TCR beta nucleotide sequences was sequenced per donor, of which approximately 18% were non-productive. Here is what the overall study found, with its caveats: In a later analysis, the rate of TCR association differed among HLA loci, with DRB1 alleles having the most associated TCRs and HLA-C alleles having the fewest. Because counts were too low, roughly 17 rarely observed V segments, including chromosome 9 orphons, were left out of the earlier analysis of a few hundred of the donors. The study gave a list of roughly 150 TCR beta chains associated with cytomegalovirus. In a later genetic analysis, a missense DCLRE1C variant was associated with V-gene and J-gene trimming of TCR beta chains, and the association was replicated in an independent cohort. Some IMGT-functional V segments, including TRBV6-2 and TRBV6-3, could not be distinguished by the 87-base-pair reads and were therefore excluded. In an earlier analysis of more than 450 of the donors, most TCR beta V segments were observed in productive rearrangements about 87% or about 30% of the time, broadly matching IMGT annotations. According to a later genetic analysis, donors in an Asian-associated ancestry cluster had fewer N-insertions in productive TCRs than the approximately 610-donor mean. HLA typing was unavailable for some donors at each locus, so association tests used only the typed subset. A later analysis reported that several top co-occurrence clusters appeared linked to parvovirus B19, influenza, CMV and Epstein-Barr virus. CMV serostatus was the only immune exposure information available for the cohort. Three of the identified cytomegalovirus-associated TCR beta chains were confirmed in vitro to be specific for cytomegalovirus antigens. When HLA alleles, especially DR and DQ, strongly co-occurred, attributing TCR associations to individual alleles was difficult. Most TCR sequences were observed very rarely across donors, whereas some public TCRs were present in many individuals. In this cohort, only TCR beta chains were sequenced, and detectable features were limited by the absence of alpha or paired-chain data. Compared with equally common non-associated chains, HLA-associated TCR beta chains in a later analysis were more clonally expanded and had lower generation probabilities. The authors suggested that the approach could potentially be extended to other disease states and immunological phenotypes. Linkage disequilibrium might explain the correlated functional status among segregating V segments, but an unknown experimental factor could not be ruled out. A further reported finding was that TCR beta sequences accurately predicted the HLA-A and HLA-B alleles for most subjects in the first cohort. In a later analysis, most CMV-associated TCR beta chains were found to appear HLA-restricted, with HLA associations seemingly driven largely by CMV exposure. In both the original and validation cohorts, the classifier was reported to diagnose cytomegalovirus status with high specificity and sensitivity. Presence/absence analyses assumed roughly uniform sequencing depth across donors, an assumption that may not hold. A later analysis associated about 17,000 TCR beta sequences with specific HLA alleles at a false discovery rate of 0.05. A cluster of highly shared sequence variants was judged likely to be a technical artifact of the sequencing pipeline.

The cohort was made up of several hundred healthy bone marrow donors. At the time of sampling, every cohort member was nominally healthy, though immune exposures that went unrecorded were likely present. The donor was CMV seronegative and was included in the group of approximately 350 seronegative cohort members. A peripheral blood sample was provided by each donor, and peripheral blood mononuclear cells were used for TCR beta sequencing. Genomic DNA was extracted from the blood cell samples with the Qiagen DNeasy Blood Extraction Kit. The CDR3 covers 16 residues, taking in both the cysteine and the phenylalanine. Solely the CDR3 DNA is kept, with 48 bases framed from the first base. Per the germline V gene, SGHTA is the CDR1 and FQGTGA is the CDR2. Trimming costs V 4 bases and J 5 bases, and their ends lie 20 bases apart. Notes on this clone: There is no known antigen for this receptor. No base-level quality is on record; no much larger clone is a single base apart.

The library was produced with the immunoSEQ multiplex PCR assay. For the multiplex PCR, a mixture combining 60 forward primers for TCR Vbeta segments and 13 reverse primers for TCR Jbeta segments was used. The CDR3 region of rearranged TCR beta genes was amplified from genomic DNA with a multiplex PCR assay. Amplified TCR beta libraries were sequenced as 87-base-pair reads on the Illumina HiSeq System. As for how the authors treated the data: Across the 700 or so repertoires, a later analysis counted roughly 84 million unique TCR beta chains, 9.5 million to 12 million of which were shared by at least two donors. To remove PCR and sequencing errors, raw reads were error-corrected and collapsed into unique sequences using a nearest-neighbor algorithm that merged closely related sequences. Alignment of CDR3 sequences to IMGT reference sequences was used to assign V, D and J gene segments. For a sequence to be retained, at least a six-nucleotide match to both a V gene segment and a J gene segment was required. Rearrangements were classified as productive when the CDR3 lacked stop codons and remained in frame with V and J, and all other rearrangements were classified as non-productive. CDR3 was defined according to IMGT convention as the region running from the second conserved V-encoded cysteine to the conserved J-encoded phenylalanine. The earlier analysis of around 640 of the donors excluded sequences that lacked an unambiguous match to a single V gene segment. In an earlier analysis of almost 600 of the donors, a V segment was called functional when productive rearrangements were above 56.7%, and segregating when the standard deviation between donors exceeded 5%. A statistical classification framework was built for diagnosing cytomegalovirus status from the catalog of TCR beta chain sequences. V and J gene assignment, in a later analysis, came from comparing TCR nucleotide sequences with IMGT/GENE-DB human TR gene sequences. A later analysis assigned CDR3 sequences and most-parsimonious VDJ recombination scenarios with the TCRdist pipeline. In a later analysis, each TCR beta chain was defined by its CDR3 amino acid sequence together with its V-gene family, and reads without a unique V-gene family were excluded. To address suspected cross-contamination and a sequencing artifact, a later analysis removed several hundred highly shared, low-generation-probability nucleotide sequences. In a later analysis, a clonal expansion index was calculated for each public chain from normalized within-repertoire ranks of inferred template counts. A later analysis computed generation probabilities with a VDJ recombination model fitted to out-of-frame rearrangements, and checked the results against IGoR. A later analysis scored TCR-TCR, TCR-HLA and TCR-CMV co-occurrence with hypergeometric tests, applying a repertoire-size bias correction to TCR pairs. In a later analysis, false discovery rates were estimated by permuting HLA or CMV assignments 20 times. In a later analysis, co-occurring TCRs were grouped using DBSCAN, and TCRdist sequence similarity was added for clustering within HLA-allele-positive subsets. Repertoires with fewer than 30,000 or more than 120,000 public chains, plus five repertoires with anomalous nucleotide sharing, were excluded from co-occurrence clustering. Not all clones reach the TCRdb copy of this immuneACCESS table, which keeps in-frame sequences only. Checked studies attribute under half of the gap to unresolved V genes and leave the rest unexplained. V, J and clone size were drawn from that table, and D and trimming were deduced from the DNA. For this sample there are about 85,000 clones; 50% to 80% appear just once. Under 4% of the sample lies in the top ten.

Material: PBMCs. The rearrangement combines TRBV7-3 with TRBJ2-5; TRBD2 is a weak D gene call, 6 bases matching. The origin of this receptor is a man aged 25-45 years in good health and CMV-seronegative. The CDR3 in this case is CASSSYGTSPGETQYF. The nucleotide sequence reads TGTGCCAGCAGCTCATACGGGACTTCTCCCGGGGAGACCCAGTACTTC.